This T cell receptor beta chain was profiled in a study of cytomegalovirus exposure and HLA in healthy donors. Concerning this clone itself: The antigen is unknown.

The PCR used 60 Vbeta and 13 Jbeta primers. Only in-frame clones appear in the TCRdb table, and some are missing; sequencing was by immunoSEQ multiplex PCR. Here the sample spans about 94,000 clones, approximately 79% being singletons. V was clipped by 3 bases and J by 7 bases, with 14 bases between them. This CDR3 has 14 amino acids. Germline-derived CDR1 and CDR2 are SNHLY and FYNNEI. Notes on the study in general: Segments of the TCR beta V type were, in most cases, productive about 90% or about 30% of the time in an earlier analysis. An Asian-associated ancestry cluster reportedly showed fewer N-insertions than the roughly 700-donor mean in a later analysis. A later examination showed that TCR association rates differed by HLA locus, with DRB1 most and HLA-C fewest.

V gene TRBV2 combines with J gene TRBJ2-3; no firm D call. The clonotype comes from a woman aged 40 to 50 in good health and CMV-seronegative. Sequencing was performed on PBMCs. The chain's CDR3 is CASSDTRGANTQYF. CDR3 sequence (DNA): TGTGCCAGCAGTGACACGAGAGGTGCAAATACGCAGTATTTT.